Presented here are 15 T cell receptor beta chains from one specimen sequenced in a study (dated by TCRdb to between 2014 and 2017). The protocol used for the library was 5' RACE. Instrument on record: Illumina MiSeq. TCRdb passed the public sequencing reads through fastp at Q25 and MiXCR, retaining productive beta sequences. Rows are unified per CDR3 protein, each entry keeping the most common DNA and genes. The sample records roughly 38,000 distinct CDR3 sequences, approximately 17% of which are singletons. The leading ten clones occupy under 3.5% of the sample. Sequencing was done on a sample of naive CD4+ T cells sorted from a lymph node. The cell subset or site label of this sample denotes: naive CD4+ T cells, CD4+CD45RA+CD25-. The receptors originated from a female donor with breast cancer.

The table lists this clonotype with a few counts. The V gene is TRBV19, the J gene TRBJ1-4; 9 bases line up with TRBD1. Germline values: CDR1 LNHDA, CDR2 SQIVND (reference sequence). The ends lost 7 bases at V and 0 bases at J; junction bases unmatched: 3. This CDR3 has 15 amino acids. CDR3 protein: CASKGTGTTNEKLFF. CDR3 sequence (DNA): TGTGCCAGTAAGGGGACAGGGACAACTAATGAAAAACTGTTTTTT.

A word on this clonotype: A much larger clone lies a single base off, so this may be a read error. V gene TRBV5-1 combines with J gene TRBJ1-1; no definite D call. CDR1 is SGHRS, CDR2 YFSETQ, per germline. CDR3 size: 13 residues. The V end lost 5 bases, the J end lost 3 bases, and 11 bases lay between the germline ends. CDR3 nucleotide sequence: TGCGCCAGCAGTACAGAAATGGACACTGAAGCTTTCTTT. Protein sequence: CASSTEMDTEAFF.

The chain couples TRBV25-1 to TRBJ2-7; possibly TRBD1 for D (6 bases). V was clipped by 2 bases and J by 4 bases, with 12 bases between them. The CDR3 totals 14 residues. CDR1 and CDR2 (germline): MGHDK, SYGVNS. This chain's CDR3 is CASSETGSIYEQYF. Written as DNA, the CDR3 is TGTGCCAGCAGTGAAACAGGGTCCATATACGAGCAGTACTTC.

This clonotype showed up just a few times. The CDR3 DNA reads TGTGCCAGCAGGCCCGAACCCCGTGGGATCGGAAACAATGAGCAGTTCTTC. Its translation is CASRPEPRGIGNNEQFF. The chain combines TRBV6-5 with TRBJ2-1; no reliable D call. CDR1 is MNHEY and CDR2 is SVGAGI in the germline V gene. The V gene lost 6 bases and the J gene lost 5 bases, with 23 bases spanning the gap. This CDR3 is 17 amino acids long.

This clonotype occurred many times. The CDR3: CASTSGGRRNEQFF. The CDR3 DNA follows: TGTGCCAGCACTAGCGGGGGTCGGAGAAATGAGCAGTTCTTC. The chain employs TRBV7-3 and TRBJ2-1; TRBD2 matches at 10 bases. J gave up 7 bases and V 7 bases, and 7 bases lay outside the gene matches. CDR1 and CDR2 (germline): SGHTA, FQGTGA. The CDR3 contains 14 residues.

The CDR3 loop is CASSQGRFVHETQYF. The CDR3, as DNA: TGTGCCAGCAGCCAAGGCCGGTTTGTCCATGAGACCCAGTACTTC. This chain joins TRBV3-1 and TRBJ2-5; unclear D gene. V dropped 1 base and J dropped 5 bases, with 14 bases sitting between them. Germline loops: CDR1 LGHDT, CDR2 YNNKEL (reference sequence). The CDR3 is 15 amino acids.

J is TRBJ2-5 and V is TRBV5-1; D is possibly TRBD1 (5 bases). The CDR3 is 13 residues long. V gave up 3 bases and J gave up 3 bases, with 9 bases separating them. Germline values: CDR1 SGHRS, CDR2 YFSETQ. The CDR3, as DNA: TGCGCCAGCAGCTCCACGGACAAAGAGACCCAGTACTTC. This gives the protein CASSSTDKETQYF.

V usage is TRBV7-9 and J usage is TRBJ1-5, with D hard to call. Germline CDR1 SEHNR, CDR2 FQNEAQ (reference sequence). The CDR3 spans 16 residues. Trimming stripped 0 bases from V and 0 bases from J, with 9 bases between. The chain's CDR3 is CASSLAGPGSNQPQHF. Here the CDR3 DNA reads TGTGCCAGCAGCTTAGCTGGGCCAGGTAGCAATCAGCCCCAGCATTTT.

This clonotype was seen a few times. The rearrangement joins TRBV4-1 to TRBJ2-2; D gene unclear. Germline loops: CDR1 MGHRA, CDR2 YSYEKL. The V end was cut by 3 bases, the J end by 3 bases, with 17 bases between. The CDR3 contains 17 residues. The CDR3 region has the DNA TGCGCCAGCAGCCAGATTAACATGGGGTTTGACACCGGGGAGCTGTTTTTT. This encodes CASSQINMGFDTGELFF.

This clonotype was detected a few times. This chain uses TRBV7-9 with TRBJ2-4; 9 bases align to TRBD1. V was pared by 4 bases and J by 7 bases, with 8 bases of the junction left unmatched. The germline CDR1 and CDR2 sequences are SEHNR and FQNEAQ (reference sequence). The CDR3 length is 15 residues. Written as DNA, the CDR3 is TGTGCCAGCAGCTCCCGCCTGGGACAGGGCAACATTCAGTACTTC. Protein product: CASSSRLGQGNIQYF. Full variable domain (remainder filled in from reference TRBV7-9 and TRBJ2-4): DTGVSQNPRHKITKRGQNVTFRCDPISEHNRLYWYRQTLGQGPEFLTYFQNEAQLEKSRLLSDRFSAERPKGSFSTLEIQRTEQGDSAMYLCASSSRLGQGNIQYFGAGTRLSVL.

This chain uses TRBV20-1 with TRBJ1-1, with D possibly TRBD1 on 6 matching bases. V dropped 6 bases and J dropped 1 base, with 9 bases sitting between them. Germline V gene sequence: CDR1 DFQATT, CDR2 SNEGSKA (reference sequence). The CDR3 covers 12 residues. The CDR3 DNA reads TGCAGTGCCGGAGGGGGGAACACTGAAGCTTTCTTT. This gives the protein CSAGGGNTEAFF.

V usage is TRBV24-1 and J usage is TRBJ2-5; 7 bases align to TRBD2. The CDR3 is 15 amino acids. V was pared by 4 bases and J by 4 bases, with 8 bases of the junction left unmatched. The V gene's germline CDR1 is KGHDR and CDR2 SFDVKD. CDR3 sequence reads: CATSDSRGGGETQYF. The CDR3 DNA reads TGTGCCACCAGTGACTCACGCGGGGGAGGAGAGACCCAGTACTTC.

In this sample, this clonotype turned up a few times. The chain joins TRBV6-5 to TRBJ1-2; D is possibly TRBD1 (6 bases). The ends were cut back, 6 bases at V and 5 bases at J, with 13 bases in the middle. Per germline, CDR1 MNHEY and CDR2 SVGAGI. CDR3 length: 13 amino acids. CDR3 sequence: CASSGGARYGYTF. In nucleotides, the CDR3 is TGTGCCAGCAGCGGGGGCGCGCGGTATGGCTACACCTTC.

This clonotype was observed at least ten times. V and J are TRBV7-2 and TRBJ2-7; 8 positions match TRBD1. CDR3 length: 13 amino acids. V trimming: 6 bases; J trimming: 4 bases; junction bases outside the gene matches: 5. The germline CDR1 and CDR2 sequences are SGHTA and FQGNSA. The CDR3 spells CASSSNRGYEQYF. CDR3 nucleotides: TGTGCCAGCAGTTCCAACAGGGGGTACGAGCAGTACTTC.

The chain combines TRBV6-1 with TRBJ1-2; tentative D call: TRBD1 (5 bases). CDR1 and CDR2 from the germline V gene are MNHNS and SASEGT. The V end was cut by 6 bases, the J end by 8 bases, with 16 bases between. This CDR3 contains 13 residues. CDR3: CASSGGTSFGYTF. DNA of the CDR3: TGTGCCAGCAGCGGAGGGACTTCTTTCGGCTACACCTTC.